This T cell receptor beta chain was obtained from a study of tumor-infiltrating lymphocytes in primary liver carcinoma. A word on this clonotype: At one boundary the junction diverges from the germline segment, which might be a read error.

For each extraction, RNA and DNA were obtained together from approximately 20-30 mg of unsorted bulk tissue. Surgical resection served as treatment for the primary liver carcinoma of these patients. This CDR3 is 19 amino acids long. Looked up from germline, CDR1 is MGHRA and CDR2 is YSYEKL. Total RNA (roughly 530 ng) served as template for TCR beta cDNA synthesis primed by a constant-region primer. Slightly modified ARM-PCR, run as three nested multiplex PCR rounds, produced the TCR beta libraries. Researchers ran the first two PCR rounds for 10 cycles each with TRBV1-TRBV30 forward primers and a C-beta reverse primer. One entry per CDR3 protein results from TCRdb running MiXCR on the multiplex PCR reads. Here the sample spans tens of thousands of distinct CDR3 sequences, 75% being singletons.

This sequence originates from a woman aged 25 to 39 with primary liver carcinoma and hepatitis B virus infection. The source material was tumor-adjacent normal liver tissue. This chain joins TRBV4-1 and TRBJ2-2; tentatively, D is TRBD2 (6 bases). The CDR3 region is CPSSPGVVGGQSNTGELFF. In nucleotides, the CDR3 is TGCCCCAGCAGCCCTGGGGTAGTGGGAGGCCAATCGAACACCGGGGAGCTGTTTTTT.